This entry lists 11 T cell receptor beta chains sequenced from one sample in a study of T cell responses to AZD1222 COVID-19 vaccine. Some clones are missing from TCRdb's copy, which holds only in-frame ones; the method was immunoSEQ multiplex PCR. The table shows over 100,000 clones, with 85% to 90% occurring only once. The sequenced sample was peripheral blood, obtained on day 0 of AZD1222 vaccination. The receptors were sampled from an adult in good health.

V is TRBV12-5 and J is TRBJ1-5; a possible D gene is TRBD1 (6 bases). This CDR3 spans 14 amino acids. In germline, CDR1 is LGHNT, CDR2 FRNRAP. The ends were cut back, 1 base at V and 6 bases at J, with 10 bases in the middle. The DNA of the CDR3 is TGTGCTAGTGGTTTGGAGGGGGGCGGTCAGCCCCAGCATTTT. Translating it yields CASGLEGGGQPQHF.

This chain links TRBV7-2 with TRBJ1-2, with 7 nucleotides matching TRBD1. Germline V lookup: CDR1 SGHTA, CDR2 FQGNSA. Unmatched junction bases numbered 9, after V lost 5 bases and J lost 6 bases. The CDR3 has 14 residues. The CDR3 reads CASSQTGTADGYTF. DNA of the CDR3: TGTGCCAGCAGCCAAACCGGGACAGCTGATGGCTACACCTTC.

The J gene is TRBJ2-3, the V gene TRBV7-2; no clear D. Germline V CDR1 and CDR2: SGHTA, FQGNSA. V was clipped by 1 base and J by 1 base, with 3 bases between them. The CDR3 extends over 13 amino acids. CDR3 residues: CASSLDRTDTQYF. CDR3 sequence (DNA): TGTGCCAGCAGCTTAGACCGCACAGATACGCAGTATTTT. Looking up the rest from reference TRBV7-2 and TRBJ2-3 gives the full variable domain: GAGVSQSPSNKVTEKGKDVELRCDPISGHTALYWYRQSLGQGLEFLIYFQGNSAPDKSGLPSDRFSAERTGGSVSTLTIQRTQQEDSAVYLCASSLDRTDTQYFGPGTRLTVL.

J is TRBJ2-4 and V is TRBV21-1; the D call TRBD2 from the table was never checked on the DNA. TRBV21-1 is a known pseudogene. The CDR3 length is 18 residues. CDR3 coding DNA: TGTGCCAGCAGCAAAGCGCGGGGGAGTGAGGGGGAGGGTCACATTCAGTACTTC. It translates to CASSKARGSEGEGHIQYF.

This clone has only a few counts. The chain links TRBV29-1 to TRBJ1-2; weak D call: TRBD1 (5 bases). Trimming removed 4 bases at V and 2 bases at J, with 11 bases between. The CDR3 runs 13 residues. Germline CDR1 SQVTM, CDR2 ANQGSEA. CDR3 DNA sequence: TGCAGCGTTGCAGCGGGGGGAAACTATGGCTACACCTTC. It specifies CSVAAGGNYGYTF.

This chain uses TRBV12-3 or TRBV12-4 with TRBJ1-1; D is unclear. Trimming pared 3 bases from V and 5 bases from J, leaving 10 bases between. The CDR3 extends over 13 amino acids. The CDR3 here is CASSFPDLTEAFF. In DNA form, the CDR3 reads TGTGCCAGCAGTTTTCCTGATCTTACTGAAGCTTTCTTT.

This clone appeared once. This rearrangement joins TRBV5-1 to TRBJ1-5, with 8 nucleotides matching TRBD1. V trimming: 0 bases; J trimming: 8 bases; junction bases outside the gene matches: 4. Germline assignment: CDR1 SGHRS and CDR2 YFSETQ. This CDR3 spans 14 amino acids. The CDR3 nucleotides read TGCGCCAGCAGCTTGGGGACAGGGAGGGAGCCCCAGCATTTT. Its translation: CASSLGTGREPQHF. Using reference TRBV5-1 and TRBJ1-5 for the parts outside the CDR3, the full variable domain is KAGVTQTPRYLIKTRGQQVTLSCSPISGHRSVSWYQQTPGQGLQFLFEYFSETQRNKGNFPGRFSGRQFSNSRSEMNVSTLELGDSALYLCASSLGTGREPQHFGDGTRLSIL.

This chain connects TRBV6-5 to TRBJ2-5, with D hard to call. CDR1 and CDR2 (germline): MNHEY, SVGAGI. The CDR3 loop spans 11 amino acids. V was cut by 6 bases and J by 1 base, with 3 bases left in between. CDR3 residues: CASRFQETQYF. DNA for the CDR3: TGTGCCAGCAGGTTCCAAGAGACCCAGTACTTC.

J is TRBJ1-5 and V is TRBV5-8; D ambiguous. Germline CDR1 is SGHTS and CDR2 is YDEGEE. CDR3 length: 13 residues. V lost 5 bases to trimming and J lost 6 bases, with 12 bases between them. The CDR3 region has the DNA TGTGCCAGCAGTCGCGGGATGTCTCAGCCCCAGCATTTT. Translation gives CASSRGMSQPQHF.

The genes are TRBV10-3 and TRBJ1-4; D gene unclear. The germline V gene encodes CDR1 ENHRY and CDR2 SYGVKD. The length of the CDR3 is 19 residues. The V gene lost 4 bases and the J gene lost 0 bases, with 21 bases spanning the gap. The CDR3 bases are TGTGCCATCAGTGTCAGGCCGGGATTTGGGAATGCAACTAATGAAAAACTGTTTTTT. This encodes CAISVRPGFGNATNEKLFF.

This sequence joins TRBV12-3 or TRBV12-4 and TRBJ1-5; D may be TRBD1 (6 bases). CDR3 size: 11 residues. Between the trimmed V and J ends, which lost 5 bases and 10 bases, there was a span of 9 bases. CDR3 protein: CASSEGGPQHF. For the CDR3, the DNA is TGTGCCAGCAGTGAAGGGGGACCCCAGCATTTT.